The 21 T cell receptor beta chains below were found in one sample sequenced in a study of radiotherapy plus CTLA-4 blockade in lung cancer. Sequencing was performed with immunoSEQ multiplex PCR; in TCRdb, only in-frame clones are kept and a portion is missing. The repertoire holds tens of thousands of clones, with less than 85% as singletons. Sample: peripheral blood, taken from a patient treated with radiotherapy plus ipilimumab. These receptors were taken from a human donor with non-small cell lung cancer whose response to radiotherapy plus ipilimumab could not be evaluated. Some clones in this sample may be carry-over from other donors' samples.

This clone was counted a single time. This chain uses TRBV29-1 with TRBJ2-1; D not resolved. V shed 4 bases and J shed 2 bases, with 6 bases lying between them. The CDR3 runs to 12 residues. Germline lookup yields CDR1 SQVTM and CDR2 ANQGSEA. CDR3 DNA: TGCAGCGTTGCCCGGGCCTACAATGAGCAGTTCTTC. This sequence encodes CSVARAYNEQFF.

A remark on this clone: One junction end disagrees with the germline gene, perhaps due to a read error. Distinct nucleotide sequences in the sample also encode this CDR3. This chain connects TRBV15 to TRBJ1-6; 8 nucleotides align to TRBD1. Germline CDR1 LNHNV, CDR2 YYDKDF (reference sequence). CDR3 size: 15 residues. The DNA of the CDR3 is TGTGCCACCAGCAGGAGGGACAGGTCAAATTCGCCCCTCCACTTT. Amino acids: CATSRRDRSNSPLHF.

This chain connects TRBV7-3 to TRBJ2-5; 7 positions agree with TRBD1. Judging by the DNA end, TRBJ2-7 fits better; the J call may be wrong. Germline V gene sequence: CDR1 SGHTA, CDR2 FQGTGA. This CDR3 is built from 14 residues. The CDR3 reads CASSLQGDSYEQYF. In DNA, the CDR3 is TGTGCCAGCAGCTTACAGGGGGATTCCTACGAGCAGTACTTC.

This clone was observed a single time. The CDR3 DNA sequence: TGTGCCAGCAGCCCACGAGGGGGACAGGGGGAAGAGACCCAGTACTTC. Translating gives CASSPRGGQGEETQYF. V and J are TRBV7-2 and TRBJ2-5; 11 positions agree with TRBD1. This CDR3 is 16 amino acids long. CDR1 SGHTA and CDR2 FQGNSA come from the germline V gene. With 5 bases clipped from V and 3 bases from J, the junction kept 8 bases outside the gene matches.

The V gene is TRBV29-1, the J gene TRBJ2-1; TRBD1 is a possible D gene (5 bases). The length of the CDR3 is 12 residues. V lost 2 bases and J 7 bases, leaving 9 bases between the germline ends. Germline V gives CDR1 SQVTM, CDR2 ANQGSEA. Written as DNA, the CDR3 is TGCAGCGTTGAACAGGGCAGTAATGAGCAGTTCTTC. Translated: CSVEQGSNEQFF.

This chain uses TRBV9 with TRBJ1-2; unclear D gene. Trimming cost V 3 bases and J 4 bases, with 13 bases left between them. The CDR3 covers 14 residues. Germline lookup yields CDR1 SGDLS and CDR2 YYNGEE. DNA of the CDR3: TGTGCCAGCAGCGACGGGATGGGCCCCTATGGCTACACCTTC. Protein product: CASSDGMGPYGYTF.

This chain connects TRBV15 to TRBJ1-2; the D is unclear. Germline CDR1 reads LNHNV; CDR2 reads YYDKDF (reference sequence). The CDR3 contains 14 residues. V was clipped by 0 bases and J by 6 bases, with 11 bases between them. The CDR3 spells CATSRDEGPNGYTF. CDR3 in DNA: TGTGCCACCAGCAGAGATGAGGGCCCCAATGGCTACACCTTC.

The CDR3 loop reads CASSSGLAGGSYEQYF. As DNA, the CDR3 is TGTGCCAGCAGTTCGGGGCTAGCGGGGGGGTCCTACGAGCAGTACTTC. The chain links TRBV27 to TRBJ2-7; 12 bases match TRBD2. The V gene end was trimmed by 4 bases and the J gene end by 1 base; junction bases not matched to a gene: 5. Looked up from germline, CDR1 is MNHEY and CDR2 is SMNVEV (reference sequence). This CDR3 has 16 residues.

This chain joins TRBV5-4 and TRBJ2-5; 7 bases map to TRBD2. CDR3 length: 13 residues. Germline V gene lookup returns CDR1 SGHNT and CDR2 YYREEE (reference sequence). Losses at the gene ends were 4 bases for V and 5 bases for J; bases not matched to a gene: 5. The CDR3 bases are TGTGCCAGCAGCCCGACTAGCCAGGAGACCCAGTACTTC. This translates into CASSPTSQETQYF.

In its sample, this clone was seen a few times. V and J are TRBV6-6 and TRBJ2-7; 7 positions agree with TRBD1. The CDR3 length is 13 residues. V gave up 6 bases and J gave up 2 bases; unmatched junction bases: 4. Germline loops: CDR1 MNHNY, CDR2 SVGAGI (reference sequence). The CDR3 DNA is TGTGCCAGCAGCCCGGGACAGACCTACGAGCAGTACTTC. It specifies CASSPGQTYEQYF.

This clone was seen just once. The chain combines TRBV5-6 with TRBJ2-5, with TRBD2 identical over 8 bases. Germline V gives CDR1 SGHDT, CDR2 YYEEEE. The CDR3 spans 16 residues. Losses at the gene ends were 3 bases for V and 7 bases for J; bases not matched to a gene: 14. The CDR3 DNA sequence: TGTGCCAGCAGCTCCCGGGTAGCGGGGAAACAGCGGACCCAGTACTTC. Encoded protein: CASSSRVAGKQRTQYF. Full variable domain (missing parts from reference TRBV5-6 and TRBJ2-5): DAGVTQSPTHLIKTRGQQVTLRCSPKSGHDTVSWYQQALGQGPQFIFQYYEEEERQRGNFPDRFSGHQFPNYSSELNVNALLLGDSALYLCASSSRVAGKQRTQYFGPGTRLLVL.

V and J are TRBV10-3 and TRBJ2-3; 7 bases map to TRBD2. Germline assignment: CDR1 ENHRY and CDR2 SYGVKD. V gave up 9 bases and J gave up 3 bases; unmatched junction bases: 3. This CDR3 contains 12 residues. CDR3 nucleotide sequence: TGTGCCATAGCGGGGTCGACAGATACGCAGTATTTT. Translating gives CAIAGSTDTQYF.

This clone was counted a few times. The V gene is TRBV29-1, the J gene TRBJ2-3; 11 bases are a match to TRBD2. Germline CDR1 and CDR2: SQVTM and ANQGSEA. The CDR3 sequence is 16 residues long. V shed 0 bases and J 6 bases; nucleotides not matched to a gene: 8. In nucleotides, the CDR3 is TGCAGCGTTGAAGATTTAGCGGGGGGGCTTACGGATACGCAGTATTTT. It specifies CSVEDLAGGLTDTQYF.

This chain links TRBV7-9 with TRBJ2-7, with TRBD1 matching over 8 bases. The V and J ends lost 2 bases and 2 bases, in that order; junction bases with no gene match: 5. Germline assignment: CDR1 SEHNR and CDR2 FQNEAQ (reference sequence). The CDR3 covers 15 residues. The DNA for the CDR3 is TGTGCCAGCAGCTTATTGGTACAGGGGGCCTACGAGCAGTACTTC. Translation gives CASSLLVQGAYEQYF.

The sample holds one count of this clone. The rearrangement uses TRBV15 and TRBJ1-2, with 7 bases identical to TRBD1. Germline-derived CDR1 and CDR2 are LNHNV and YYDKDF (reference sequence). J gave up 14 bases and V 3 bases, and 9 bases lay outside the gene matches. CDR3 length: 12 amino acids. This chain's CDR3 is CATSSRLDRLTF. CDR3 bases: TGTGCCACCAGCAGTCGCCTGGACAGGCTAACCTTC.

The rearrangement joins TRBV28 to TRBJ2-3, with 7 bases lining up with TRBD1. Germline CDR1 and CDR2: MDHEN and SYDVKM. Trimming removed 4 bases from V and 4 bases from J; junction bases left unmatched: 14. This CDR3 is built from 17 residues. The CDR3 nucleotides read TGTGCCAGCAGTTCCAGGACAGGTAGTGAAAAGGCAGATACGCAGTATTTT. This translates into CASSSRTGSEKADTQYF.

The gene calls are TRBV5-4 and TRBJ1-3; 7 bases are shared with TRBD1. J gave up 0 bases and V 4 bases, and 4 bases lay outside the gene matches. This CDR3 region has 15 residues. Per the germline V gene, CDR1 is SGHNT and CDR2 is YYREEE (reference sequence). CDR3 sequence: CASSNRQGSGNTIYF. CDR3 coding DNA: TGTGCCAGCAGCAACAGACAGGGCTCTGGAAACACCATATATTTT.

This clone occurred a few times. The chain links TRBV18 to TRBJ2-7; D gene ambiguous. CDR1 and CDR2 (germline): KGHSH, LQKENI. This CDR3 is built from 13 residues. Trimming left V 1 base short and J 5 bases short, with 9 bases between. CDR3 coding DNA: TGTGCCAGCTCACCACGGCAGATTAACGAGCAGTACTTC. It is translated as CASSPRQINEQYF.

This clone came up a few times. The V call is TRBV4-2, the J call TRBJ2-1, with a tentative D call TRBD2 (6 bases). The CDR3 is 14 residues long. V was clipped by 5 bases and J by 6 bases, with 14 bases between them. Germline CDR1 reads LGHNA; CDR2 reads YNFKEQ. In DNA form, the CDR3 reads TGTGCCAGCAGCTATGCCGGGACTTTCAATGAGCAGTTCTTC. Encoded protein: CASSYAGTFNEQFF.

The chain employs TRBV28 and TRBJ2-7, with TRBD1 identical over 9 bases. CDR3 size: 15 residues. From germline, CDR1 is MDHEN and CDR2 SYDVKM. Trimming at V came to 1 base and at J to 5 bases, leaving 6 bases not matched to a gene. CDR3 residues: CASSLLGTGTHEQYF. The CDR3 DNA sequence: TGTGCCAGCAGTTTATTAGGGACAGGGACCCACGAGCAGTACTTC. Full variable domain (missing parts from reference TRBV28 and TRBJ2-7): DVKVTQSSRYLVKRTGEKVFLECVQDMDHENMFWYRQDPGLGLRLIYFSYDVKMKEKGDIPEGYSVSREKKERFSLILESASTNQTSMYLCASSLLGTGTHEQYFGPGTRLTVT.

The chain carries TRBV29-1 and TRBJ2-1; D is unresolved. Trimming cost V 7 bases and J 5 bases, with 12 bases left between them. Per the germline V gene, CDR1 is SQVTM and CDR2 is ANQGSEA. The CDR3 contains 12 residues. CDR3: CSAKSRNNEQFF. CDR3 DNA sequence: TGCAGCGCTAAGTCCAGGAACAATGAGCAGTTCTTC.